This T cell receptor (beta chain) is drawn from a study of T-cell reconstitution after alpha-beta-depleted transplantation in children. For TCRbeta, the library was prepared with unique molecular identifiers. Via MiXCR, TCRdb re-called the PCR reads, giving one row per CDR3 protein. The sample comprises approximately 350,000 distinct CDR3 sequences, 10% to 15% of which are singletons, and roughly 4.3% rests with the top ten. Sequenced material: PBMCs, taken from the stem cell graft. The TCR sequence derives from a human donor who donated a stem cell graft to a child with Fanconi anemia.

In DNA form, the CDR3 reads TGCAGTGCTAGAGGGGGCATAACTGGAAACACCATATATTTT. It codes for CSARGGITGNTIYF. The rearrangement joins TRBV20-1 to TRBJ1-3; D possibly corresponds to TRBD1 (5 bases). The V and J ends lost 1 base and 2 bases respectively, with 9 bases between them. Germline V gives CDR1 DFQATT, CDR2 SNEGSKA (reference sequence). The length of the CDR3 is 14 residues.